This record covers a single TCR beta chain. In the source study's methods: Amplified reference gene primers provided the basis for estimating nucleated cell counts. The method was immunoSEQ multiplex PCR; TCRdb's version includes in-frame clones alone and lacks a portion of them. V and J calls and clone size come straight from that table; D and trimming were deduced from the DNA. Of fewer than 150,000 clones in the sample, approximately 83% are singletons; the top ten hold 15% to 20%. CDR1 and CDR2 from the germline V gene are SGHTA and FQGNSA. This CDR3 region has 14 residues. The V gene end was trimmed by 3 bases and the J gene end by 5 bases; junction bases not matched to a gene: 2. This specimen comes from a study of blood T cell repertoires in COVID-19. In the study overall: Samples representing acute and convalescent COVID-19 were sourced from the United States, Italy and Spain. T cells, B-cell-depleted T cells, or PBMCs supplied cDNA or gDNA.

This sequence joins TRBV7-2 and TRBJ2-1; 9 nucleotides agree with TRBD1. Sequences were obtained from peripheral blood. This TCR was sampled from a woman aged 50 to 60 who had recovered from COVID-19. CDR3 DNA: TGTGCCAGCAGCTTCCGGGACAGGGACAATGAGCAGTTCTTC. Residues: CASSFRDRDNEQFF.